The clone carrying this TCR beta chain appeared a single time. This record belongs to a study of blood T cell repertoires in COVID-19. Trimming left V 0 bases short and J 8 bases short, with 17 bases between. The CDR3 is made up of 15 amino acids. CDR1 and CDR2 (germline): SGHDT, YYEEEE. The repertoire was sequenced with immunoSEQ multiplex PCR; TCRdb's copy has only in-frame clones and lacks some. The table shows 110,000 or so clones, with more than 80% occurring only once. The chain uses TRBV5-6 and TRBJ1-2, with a possible D match to TRBD1 (5 bases). This clonotype originated in a woman between 50 and 59 years old with acute or convalescent COVID-19. Input material: peripheral blood. The CDR3 nucleotides read TGTGCCAGCAGCTTGGCCGGAGGGACGTCAAGGGGCTACACCTTC. This encodes CASSLAGGTSRGYTF.